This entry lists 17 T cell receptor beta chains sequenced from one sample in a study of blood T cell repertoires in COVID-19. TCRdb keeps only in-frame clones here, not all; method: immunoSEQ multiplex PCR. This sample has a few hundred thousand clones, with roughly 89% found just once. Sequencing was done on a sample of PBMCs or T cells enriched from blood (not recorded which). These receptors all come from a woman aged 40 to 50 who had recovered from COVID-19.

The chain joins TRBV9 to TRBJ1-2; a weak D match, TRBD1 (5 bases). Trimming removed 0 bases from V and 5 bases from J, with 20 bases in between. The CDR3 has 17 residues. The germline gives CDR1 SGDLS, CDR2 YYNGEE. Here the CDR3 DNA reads TGTGCCAGCAGCGTAGGGGGCCCTTCGAAATCTCATTATGGCTACACCTTC. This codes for CASSVGGPSKSHYGYTF.

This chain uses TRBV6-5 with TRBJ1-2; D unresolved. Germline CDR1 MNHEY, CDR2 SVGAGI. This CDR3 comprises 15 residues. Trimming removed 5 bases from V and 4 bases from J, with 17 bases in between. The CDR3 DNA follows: TGTGCCAGCAGTCTAAGCGTTGAAACTTTCTATGGCTACACCTTC. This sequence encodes CASSLSVETFYGYTF.

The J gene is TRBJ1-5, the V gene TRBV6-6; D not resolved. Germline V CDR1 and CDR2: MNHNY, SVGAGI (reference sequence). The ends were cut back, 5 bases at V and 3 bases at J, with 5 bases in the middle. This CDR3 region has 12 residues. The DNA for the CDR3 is TGTGCCAGCAGTCTACTCAATCAGCCCCAGCATTTT. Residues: CASSLLNQPQHF.

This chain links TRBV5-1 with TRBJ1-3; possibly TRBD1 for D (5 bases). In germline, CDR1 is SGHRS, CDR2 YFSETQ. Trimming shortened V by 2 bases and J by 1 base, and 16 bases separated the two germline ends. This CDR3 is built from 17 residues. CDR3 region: CASSLSDVKGSGNTIYF. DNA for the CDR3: TGCGCCAGCAGCTTATCGGACGTAAAGGGGTCTGGAAACACCATATATTTT.

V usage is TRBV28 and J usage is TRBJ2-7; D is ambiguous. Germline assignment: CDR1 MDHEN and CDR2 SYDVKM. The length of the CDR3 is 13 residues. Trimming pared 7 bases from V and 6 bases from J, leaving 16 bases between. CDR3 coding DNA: TGTGCCAGCACGAGCTTGCTTAAGTTCGAGCAGTACTTC. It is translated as CASTSLLKFEQYF.

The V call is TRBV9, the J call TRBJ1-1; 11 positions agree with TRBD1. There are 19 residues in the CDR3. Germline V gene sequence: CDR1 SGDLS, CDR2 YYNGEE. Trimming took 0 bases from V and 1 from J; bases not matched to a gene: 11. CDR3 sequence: CASSVDSGTGGSRNTEAFF. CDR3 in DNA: TGTGCCAGCAGCGTAGATTCGGGGACAGGGGGTTCCCGGAACACTGAAGCTTTCTTT.

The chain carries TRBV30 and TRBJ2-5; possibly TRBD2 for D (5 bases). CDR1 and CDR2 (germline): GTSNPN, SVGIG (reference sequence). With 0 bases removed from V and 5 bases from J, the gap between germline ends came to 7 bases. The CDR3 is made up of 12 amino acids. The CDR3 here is CAWSVRRETQYF. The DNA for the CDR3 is TGTGCCTGGAGTGTCCGGAGGGAGACCCAGTACTTC. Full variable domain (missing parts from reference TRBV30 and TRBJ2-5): SQTIHQWPATLVQPVGSPLSLECTVEGTSNPNLYWYRQAAGRGLQLLFYSVGIGQISSEVPQNLSASRPQDRQFILSSKKLLLSDSGFYLCAWSVRRETQYFGPGTRLLVL.

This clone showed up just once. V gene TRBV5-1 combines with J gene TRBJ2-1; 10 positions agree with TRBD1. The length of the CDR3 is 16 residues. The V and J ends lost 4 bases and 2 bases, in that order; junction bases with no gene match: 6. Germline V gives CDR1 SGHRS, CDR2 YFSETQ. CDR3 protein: CASSPGQGGPYNEQFF. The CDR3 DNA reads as TGCGCCAGCAGCCCCGGACAGGGGGGACCCTACAATGAGCAGTTCTTC.

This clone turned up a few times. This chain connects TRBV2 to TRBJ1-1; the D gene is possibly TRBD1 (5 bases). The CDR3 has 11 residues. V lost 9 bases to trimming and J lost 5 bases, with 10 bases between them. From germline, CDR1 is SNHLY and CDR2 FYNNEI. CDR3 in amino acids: CASNRYTEAFF. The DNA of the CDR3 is TGTGCCAGTAACAGGTATACTGAAGCTTTCTTT.

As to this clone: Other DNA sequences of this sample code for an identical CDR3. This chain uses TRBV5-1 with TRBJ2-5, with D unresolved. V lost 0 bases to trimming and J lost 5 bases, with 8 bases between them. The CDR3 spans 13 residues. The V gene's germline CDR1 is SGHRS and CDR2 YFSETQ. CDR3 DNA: TGCGCCAGCAGCTTGGACCCGGGTGAGACCCAGTACTTC. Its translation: CASSLDPGETQYF.

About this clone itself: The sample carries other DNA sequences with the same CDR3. The CDR3 bases are TGTGCCAGCAGTTACTCTAGACAGGACTACACCTTC. This gives the protein CASSYSRQDYTF. The rearrangement links TRBV6-6 to TRBJ1-2, with D possibly being TRBD1 (6 bases). CDR3 length equals 12 residues. V gave up 0 bases and J gave up 10 bases, with 9 bases separating them. Germline V gives CDR1 MNHNY, CDR2 SVGAGI (reference sequence).

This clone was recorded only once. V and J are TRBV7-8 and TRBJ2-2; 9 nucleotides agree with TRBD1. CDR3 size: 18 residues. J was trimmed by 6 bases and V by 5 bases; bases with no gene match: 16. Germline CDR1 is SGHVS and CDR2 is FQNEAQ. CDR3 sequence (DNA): TGTGCCAGCAGCCCTGGCCGCCCCGGGACAGGGAGTCCCGGGGAGCTGTTTTTT. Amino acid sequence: CASSPGRPGTGSPGELFF. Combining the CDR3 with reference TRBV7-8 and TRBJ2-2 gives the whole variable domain GAGVSQSPRYKVAKRGQDVALRCDPISGHVSLFWYQQALGQGPEFLTYFQNEAQLDKSGLPSDRFFAERPEGSVSTLKIQRTQQEDSAVYLCASSPGRPGTGSPGELFFGEGSRLTVL.

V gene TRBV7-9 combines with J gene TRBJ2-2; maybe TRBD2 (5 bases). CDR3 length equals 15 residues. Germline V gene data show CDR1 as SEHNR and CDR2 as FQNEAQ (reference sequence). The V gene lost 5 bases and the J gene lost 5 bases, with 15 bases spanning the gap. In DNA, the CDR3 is TGTGCCAGCAGCCGCGCACGGCGCGGGACCGGGGAGCTGTTTTTT. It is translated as CASSRARRGTGELFF. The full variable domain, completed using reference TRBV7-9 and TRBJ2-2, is DTGVSQNPRHKITKRGQNVTFRCDPISEHNRLYWYRQTLGQGPEFLTYFQNEAQLEKSRLLSDRFSAERPKGSFSTLEIQRTEQGDSAMYLCASSRARRGTGELFFGEGSRLTVL.

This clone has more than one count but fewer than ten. The DNA for the CDR3 is TGTGCCAGCAGCTTATTGACAGGCCGCAATCAGCCCCAGCATTTT. This encodes CASSLLTGRNQPQHF. This chain uses TRBV7-2 with TRBJ1-5; weak D call: TRBD1 (6 bases). The CDR3 covers 15 residues. CDR1 is SGHTA, CDR2 FQGNSA, per germline. V was cut by 2 bases and J by 2 bases, with 10 bases left in between.

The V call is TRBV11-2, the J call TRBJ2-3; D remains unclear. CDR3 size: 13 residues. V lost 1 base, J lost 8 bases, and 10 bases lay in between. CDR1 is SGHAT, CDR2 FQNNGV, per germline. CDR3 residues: CASSLVPTGTQYF. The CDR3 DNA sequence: TGTGCCAGCAGCTTAGTCCCCACGGGTACGCAGTATTTT.

The CDR3 DNA sequence: TGTGCCACATCGGGGTCCTCCTACGAGCAGTACTTC. It encodes CATSGSSYEQYF. This chain joins TRBV27 and TRBJ2-7, with TRBD2 as a possible D gene (5 bases). Germline CDR1 is MNHEY and CDR2 is SMNVEV (reference sequence). CDR3 length: 12 amino acids. V lost 10 bases and J lost 0, with 10 bases in between.

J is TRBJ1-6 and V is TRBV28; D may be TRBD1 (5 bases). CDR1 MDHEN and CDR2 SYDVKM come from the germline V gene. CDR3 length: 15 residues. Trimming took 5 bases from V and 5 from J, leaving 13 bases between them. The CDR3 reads CASSQPTAHNSPLHF. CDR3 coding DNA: TGTGCCAGCAGTCAGCCGACAGCCCATAATTCACCCCTCCACTTT.